This TCR beta chain was profiled in a study of blood T cell repertoires in COVID-19 (TCRdb year 2020). With respect to the entire study: Samples covering the acute and convalescent phases of COVID-19 were provided by collaborators in the United States, Italy and Spain. The prospective study material was composed of cDNA or gDNA derived from T cells, B-cell-depleted T cells, or PBMCs. Deeply sampled blood TCRbeta repertoires from subjects exposed to, actively infected with, or recovered from COVID-19 were included in the dataset. A freely available public database, intended as a resource for researchers studying the immune response to SARS-CoV-2, is where the repertoires were released. Samples came from the ongoing ImmuneRACE study (first 160 participants) plus 1,254 subjects from 6 global collaborators. Nearly every sample came with metadata listing a de-identified subject ID, COVID-19 status, age in years and sex. Where available, HLA class I and class II types were taken from metadata supplied by the sample provider and were not determined by assay-based typing.

Enrolling through a virtual design, the prospective study's participants ranged in age from roughly 18 to 89 years and lived across 24 United States geographic areas. To assign participants to cohorts, the prospective study relied on clinical history that participants themselves reported in a screening survey and a study questionnaire. For ImmuneRACE Cohort 3, a participant was defined as recovered based on two consecutive negative NP/OP PCR tests, clearance by a healthcare professional, or resolution of symptoms. In the prospective study, mobile phlebotomists collected whole blood, serum and a nasopharyngeal or oropharyngeal swab from each participant. Participants in the prospective study had the option to provide additional blood draws and questionnaires over a roughly 2-month period. Before DNA extraction, prospective study blood samples were shipped either frozen or at room temperature. The immunoSEQ Assay, a bias-controlled multiplex PCR, was used to amplify TCRbeta CDR3 regions from genomic DNA. In the paper's pipeline: Within the assay, amplification of reference gene primers was used to estimate how many nucleated cells each sample contained. Sequence reads were collapsed and filtered to measure the absolute abundance of every unique TCRbeta CDR3 rearrangement. For each sample, productive Simpson clonality was calculated as the square root of Simpson's diversity index over productive rearrangements. TCRdb re-hosts the immuneACCESS table, in-frame sequences only. Its copies lack some clones; in the studies checked, an unresolved V gene accounts for under half of them, and the cause for the rest is not known. V and J calls and clone size follow that table, whereas D and trimming were derived from the DNA. This sample has about 470,000 clones in its table, and roughly nine tenths of those were observed once. In total, the top ten clones hold under 0.75% of the sample.

From its cysteine to its phenylalanine, the CDR3 spans 14 amino acids. The sequence is cut down to CDR3 DNA, 42 bases in frame from base 1. Cut back by 11 bases and 6 bases, the V and J ends lie 21 bases apart. CDR1 MNHEY and CDR2 SVGAGI were looked up in the germline V gene. Worth noting for this clone: Its antigen is unknown. Base qualities are missing; no much larger clone stands one base away.

The research as a whole found: The amount of clinical and demographic metadata varied by source and participant and was provided uncurated.

The source is a woman aged 18 to 35 who had recovered from COVID-19. Material for sequencing was PBMCs or T cells enriched from blood (not recorded which). The chain joins TRBV6-5 to TRBJ2-3, with TRBD2 tentatively as D gene (5 bases match). The CDR3 reads CALSELGLVDTQYF. At the DNA level, the sequence is TGTGCCCTATCCGAACTAGGACTCGTGGATACGCAGTATTTT.